This TCR beta chain was captured by sequencing in a study of T cells after yellow fever vaccination. MiXCR, run by TCRdb on the 5' RACE reads, gives a single entry per CDR3 protein. The repertoire consists of about 45,000 distinct CDR3 sequences, with around 6.8% occurring once and the leading ten covering more than 9%. General study points: Clones that expanded after primary vaccination mostly reappeared after the booster (around 96% CD4, 88% CD8).

This clonotype was seen repeatedly, ten times or more. The clonotype comes from a man aged 25 to 40 who received the YFV17D yellow fever vaccine. This material consisted of PBMCs, either bulk or a sorted T-cell subset (CD4+, CD8+, memory, or dextramer-sorted; not recorded which), taken 45 days after the yellow fever booster vaccination.

CDR3 residues: CASSLTSGRLNTGELFF. CDR3 nucleotide sequence: TGCGCCAGCAGTCTTACTAGCGGGAGGTTAAACACCGGGGAGCTGTTTTTT. The gene calls are TRBV5-1 and TRBJ2-2, with 12 bases that match TRBD2. This CDR3 region has 17 residues. Germline V gene sequence: CDR1 SGHRS, CDR2 YFSETQ. Trimming at V came to 5 bases and at J to 2 bases, leaving 7 bases not matched to a gene.